The 15 T cell receptor beta chains in this list originate from one sample, sequenced in a study of shared clonotypes between healthy human individuals. The protocol was immunoSEQ multiplex PCR, while the TCRdb copy is restricted to in-frame clones and leaves out a portion. The sample has 600,000 to 750,000 clones; roughly 78% are singletons. Sequenced: memory CD4+ T cells sorted from blood. The sample's subset: CD45RA-negative fraction. Receptor source: a woman in her thirties in good health.

This clone was seen only a few times. The chain combines TRBV5-8 with TRBJ2-3; maybe TRBD2 (6 bases). Germline assignment: CDR1 SGHTS and CDR2 YDEGEE. The CDR3 has 13 amino acids. The V gene lost 4 bases and the J gene lost 9 bases, with 15 bases spanning the gap. Here the CDR3 DNA reads TGTGCCAGCAGCCCAATCCCAGCGGGCACGCAGTATTTT. Its protein product is CASSPIPAGTQYF.

The rearrangement joins TRBV18 to TRBJ2-5, with 10 bases matching TRBD1. Germline V gene lookup returns CDR1 KGHSH and CDR2 LQKENI. The trim removed 3 bases at V and 4 bases at J, leaving 8 bases unmatched. The length of the CDR3 is 16 residues. In DNA form, the CDR3 reads TGTGCCAGCTCACCGGGGACAGGGGCCGGAGGAGAGACCCAGTACTTC. This translates into CASSPGTGAGGETQYF.

The V call is TRBV7-2, the J call TRBJ2-5; D is uncertain. Trimming took off 1 base at V and 6 bases at J, with 9 bases between the two ends. This CDR3 is built from 13 residues. Germline V gene data show CDR1 as SGHTA and CDR2 as FQGNSA. CDR3 sequence reads: CASSLDSRQTQYF. The DNA of the CDR3 is TGTGCCAGCAGCTTAGACAGTCGGCAGACCCAGTACTTC.

V and J are TRBV11-2 and TRBJ2-7; 11 nucleotides agree with TRBD1. This CDR3 comprises 17 residues. Germline CDR1 reads SGHAT; CDR2 reads FQNNGV. The V gene end was trimmed by 5 bases and the J gene end by 3 bases; junction bases not matched to a gene: 12. The CDR3 here is CASSPIRTGGGLYEQYF. In nucleotides, the CDR3 is TGTGCCAGCAGCCCCATACGGACAGGGGGCGGTCTCTACGAGCAGTACTTC.

The chain joins TRBV28 to TRBJ1-5; maybe TRBD1 (5 bases). The length of the CDR3 is 15 residues. Germline V lookup: CDR1 MDHEN, CDR2 SYDVKM. The germline V and J ends were trimmed by 6 bases and 2 bases, with 14 bases remaining between them. CDR3 DNA: TGTGCCAGCAGCCCAATAGGAGGGGGCAATCAGCCCCAGCATTTT. Encoded protein: CASSPIGGGNQPQHF.

The chain employs TRBV7-9 and TRBJ2-3, with TRBD2 matching over 13 bases. The CDR3 is 16 residues long. V shed 5 bases and J 7 bases; nucleotides not matched to a gene: 9. CDR1 is SEHNR, CDR2 FQNEAQ, per germline (reference sequence). The CDR3: CASSRTSGSYGYTQYF. CDR3 bases: TGTGCCAGCAGCCGGACTAGCGGGAGCTATGGGTATACGCAGTATTTT.

The V gene is TRBV13, the J gene TRBJ2-3, with D hard to call. V lost 1 base to trimming and J lost 7 bases, with 9 bases between them. Germline V gives CDR1 PRHDT, CDR2 FYEKMQ (reference sequence). The CDR3 consists of 13 residues. The CDR3 nucleotides read TGTGCCAGCAGCTTAGTCTACGGAAATACGCAGTATTTT. Translating it yields CASSLVYGNTQYF.

The chain joins TRBV2 to TRBJ2-3; perhaps TRBD2 as D (6 bases). V lost 6 bases and J 2 bases, leaving 18 bases between the germline ends. The CDR3 runs to 16 residues. Germline-derived CDR1 and CDR2 are SNHLY and FYNNEI. The CDR3: CASRHRVGGFTDTQYF. The CDR3 nucleotides are TGTGCCAGCAGACACCGCGTTGGGGGGTTCACAGATACGCAGTATTTT.

The chain joins TRBV7-2 to TRBJ2-2; D is uncertain. V was pared by 7 bases and J by 3 bases, with 9 bases between. Germline CDR1 SGHTA, CDR2 FQGNSA. The CDR3 sequence is 13 residues long. CDR3 coding DNA: TGTGCCAGCAACTATCCCTACACCGGGGAGCTGTTTTTT. It specifies CASNYPYTGELFF.

The rearrangement uses TRBV7-2 and TRBJ1-5; D is undetermined. Germline lookup yields CDR1 SGHTA and CDR2 FQGNSA. The CDR3 has 14 amino acids. The V and J ends lost 1 base and 4 bases respectively, with 8 bases between them. DNA of the CDR3: TGTGCCAGCAGCTTAGTTTTGAGAAATCAGCCCCAGCATTTT. Protein: CASSLVLRNQPQHF. The full variable domain, in which reference TRBV7-2 and TRBJ1-5 provide the parts outside the CDR3, is GAGVSQSPSNKVTEKGKDVELRCDPISGHTALYWYRQSLGQGLEFLIYFQGNSAPDKSGLPSDRFSAERTGGSVSTLTIQRTQQEDSAVYLCASSLVLRNQPQHFGDGTRLSIL.

V and J are TRBV11-2 and TRBJ2-1, with D possibly matching TRBD2 (7 bases). Germline-derived CDR1 and CDR2 are SGHAT and FQNNGV. The CDR3 contains 17 residues. V was cut by 5 bases and J by 4 bases, with 21 bases left in between. The CDR3 nucleotides read TGTGCCAGCAGCCCTGGGAGAGGGGGGGGCGAATACAATGAGCAGTTCTTC. This gives the protein CASSPGRGGGEYNEQFF. The full variable domain, completed using reference TRBV11-2 and TRBJ2-1, is EAGVAQSPRYKIIEKRQSVAFWCNPISGHATLYWYQQILGQGPKLLIQFQNNGVVDDSQLPKDRFSAERLKGVDSTLKIQPAKLEDSAVYLCASSPGRGGGEYNEQFFGPGTRLTVL.

The chain recombines TRBV27 with TRBJ2-3; D is unclear. V lost 7 bases, J lost 6 bases, and 14 bases lay in between. The CDR3 totals 13 residues. Germline assignment: CDR1 MNHEY and CDR2 SMNVEV (reference sequence). DNA of the CDR3: TGTGCCAGCACCTCCCGTGTTTCGGATACGCAGTATTTT. It codes for CASTSRVSDTQYF.

The genes are TRBV19 and TRBJ1-3, with D unresolved. This CDR3 is built from 17 residues. Trimming stripped 5 bases from V and 0 bases from J, with 17 bases between. Germline loops: CDR1 LNHDA, CDR2 SQIVND (reference sequence). The CDR3 DNA follows: TGTGCCAGTAGTTCCCTCTTCAGGTCCGACTCTGGAAACACCATATATTTT. Its protein is CASSSLFRSDSGNTIYF.

This rearrangement joins TRBV7-8 to TRBJ2-7, with D possibly matching TRBD2 (6 bases). The CDR3 has 16 amino acids. In germline, CDR1 is SGHVS, CDR2 FQNEAQ. V was cut by 2 bases and J by 3 bases, with 17 bases left in between. The CDR3 spells CASSLRDPGLLYEQYF. The CDR3 bases are TGTGCCAGCAGCTTAAGGGACCCGGGACTCCTCTACGAGCAGTACTTC.

The chain joins TRBV19 to TRBJ1-1, with D uncertain. The V gene lost 9 bases and the J gene lost 6 bases, with 23 bases spanning the gap. The CDR3 extends over 15 amino acids. In germline, CDR1 is LNHDA, CDR2 SQIVND (reference sequence). CDR3 sequence: CASGKGIGSNAEAFF. CDR3 nucleotide sequence: TGTGCCAGCGGTAAGGGTATCGGGTCAAATGCTGAAGCTTTCTTT.